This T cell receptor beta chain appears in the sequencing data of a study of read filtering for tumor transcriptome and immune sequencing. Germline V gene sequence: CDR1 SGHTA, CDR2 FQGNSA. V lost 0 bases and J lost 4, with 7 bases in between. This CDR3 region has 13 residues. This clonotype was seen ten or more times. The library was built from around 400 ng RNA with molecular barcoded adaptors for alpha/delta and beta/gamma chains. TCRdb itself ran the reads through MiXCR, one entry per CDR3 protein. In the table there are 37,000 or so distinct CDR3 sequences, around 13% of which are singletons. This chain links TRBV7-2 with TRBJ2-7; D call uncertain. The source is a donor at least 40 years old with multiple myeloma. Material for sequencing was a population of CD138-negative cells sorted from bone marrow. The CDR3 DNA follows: TGTGCCAGCAGCTTAGCGGCCACATACGAGCAGTACTTC. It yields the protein CASSLAATYEQYF. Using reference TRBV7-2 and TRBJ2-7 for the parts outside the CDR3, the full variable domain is GAGVSQSPSNKVTEKGKDVELRCDPISGHTALYWYRQSLGQGLEFLIYFQGNSAPDKSGLPSDRFSAERTGGSVSTLTIQRTQQEDSAVYLCASSLAATYEQYFGPGTRLTVT.